These 3 T cell receptor beta chains share one sample of origin, sequenced in a study of T cells after yellow fever vaccination. TCRdb re-derived calls from the 5' RACE reads in MiXCR, one entry per CDR3 protein. This table has around 120,000 distinct CDR3 sequences, 7.2% appearing once. The sample in question was CD4+ T cells sorted from PBMCs, obtained about 41 days after the first yellow fever vaccination. The source is a man between 18 and 29 years old who received the YFV17D yellow fever vaccine.

There are many counts of this clonotype. This chain joins TRBV7-9 and TRBJ2-5; 7 nucleotides align to TRBD1. The junction had 5 bases not matched to a gene; V was cut back by 5 bases and J by 2 bases. From germline, CDR1 is SEHNR and CDR2 FQNEAQ (reference sequence). This CDR3 spans 14 amino acids. CDR3 loop: CASSQGTAQETQYF. For the CDR3, the DNA is TGTGCCAGCAGCCAAGGGACAGCGCAAGAGACCCAGTACTTC.

This clonotype was counted ten times or more. The chain carries TRBV6-1 and TRBJ1-1; no clear D. CDR3 length equals 14 residues. The germline V gene encodes CDR1 MNHNS and CDR2 SASEGT. The ends were cut back, 6 bases at V and 0 bases at J, with 11 bases in the middle. The CDR3 nucleotides read TGTGCCAGCAGGGCGAGCGCGATGAACACTGAAGCTTTCTTT. Protein: CASRASAMNTEAFF.

Concerning this clonotype itself: It may be a read error: a sequence one base away is much more abundant. The V gene is TRBV7-2, the J gene TRBJ1-1, with 10 bases fitting TRBD1. There are 16 residues in the CDR3. The V gene's germline CDR1 is SGHTA and CDR2 FQGNSA. CDR3 residues: CASSSPRQGASTEALF. The CDR3 coding sequence is TGTGCCAGCAGCTCCCCTCGACAGGGGGCTTCCACTGAAGCTCTCTTT.